The 10 T cell receptor beta chains presented below share a single source sample, sequenced in a study of human T cells and chemical hapten exposure. Time point given: pre-sensitization, week 0. Treatment denoted: therapeutic diphenylcyclopropenone sensitization with weekly scalp DPC. One entry per CDR3 protein results from TCRdb running MiXCR on the RACE reads. The sample carries 150,000 to 200,000 distinct CDR3 sequences, 30% recorded once. Material: whole blood, obtained in connection with sensitization to the hapten diphenylcyclopropenone (DPC). The receptor source for this set is a woman aged 30 to 39 with alopecia areata. Some clones in this sample may be carry-over from other donors' samples.

This clonotype occurred a few times. The J gene is TRBJ1-4, the V gene TRBV29-1; the D gene is possibly TRBD1 (5 bases). Germline V gene data show CDR1 as SQVTM and CDR2 as ANQGSEA. Trimming cost V 7 bases and J 0 bases, with 15 bases left between them. This CDR3 contains 15 residues. The CDR3: CSASDSAATNEKLFF. The CDR3, as DNA: TGCAGCGCCTCAGACAGTGCCGCAACTAATGAAAAACTGTTTTTT.

The chain recombines TRBV2 with TRBJ1-2; D is undetermined. Trimming took 6 bases from V and 8 from J, leaving 13 bases between them. This CDR3 is 12 amino acids long. The germline V gene has CDR1 SNHLY and CDR2 FYNNEI. The CDR3: CASRSEDPGYTF. CDR3 bases: TGTGCCAGCAGGAGCGAGGACCCAGGCTACACCTTC.

This chain uses TRBV29-1 with TRBJ1-1, with 7 bases aligning to TRBD1. Germline trimming cut 1 base from V and 11 bases from J; bases unmatched to any gene: 7. Looked up from germline, CDR1 is SQVTM and CDR2 is ANQGSEA. The CDR3 runs to 12 residues. CDR3 DNA: TGCAGCGTTGAAGTAGGGGGCGGATCTGCTTTCTTT. The encoded protein is CSVEVGGGSAFF. Full variable domain (remainder filled in from reference TRBV29-1 and TRBJ1-1): SAVISQKPSRDICQRGTSLTIQCQVDSQVTMMFWYRQQPGQSLTLIATANQGSEATYESGFVIDKFPISRPNLTFSTLTVSNMSPEDSSIYLCSVEVGGGSAFFGQGTRLTVV.

V usage is TRBV20-1 and J usage is TRBJ1-5; the D gene is possibly TRBD1 (6 bases). Trimming took off 6 bases at V and 6 bases at J, with 18 bases between the two ends. The CDR3 is made up of 14 amino acids. CDR1 is DFQATT, CDR2 SNEGSKA, per germline (reference sequence). CDR3 nucleotides: TGCAGTGCAGGACCCCCGGGGGCGGGTCAGCCCCAGCATTTT. Translating gives CSAGPPGAGQPQHF.

The chain recombines TRBV5-5 with TRBJ1-5; D is unresolved. CDR3 size: 14 residues. Germline V gives CDR1 SGHKS, CDR2 YYEKEE (reference sequence). Trimming pared 0 bases from V and 5 bases from J, leaving 9 bases between. The CDR3 region is CASSLGLGDQPQHF. The CDR3 DNA sequence: TGTGCCAGCAGCTTGGGTTTAGGTGATCAGCCCCAGCATTTT.

This clonotype has just a few counts. This chain links TRBV5-1 with TRBJ2-4; 10 bases are shared with TRBD2. CDR1 and CDR2 (germline): SGHRS, YFSETQ. The CDR3 contains 14 residues. The J segment lost 6 bases and the V segment lost 4 bases, leaving 4 bases of the junction unmatched. CDR3 bases: TGCGCCAGCAGCAGCTGGACTAGCGGAAACATTCAGTACTTC. The encoded protein is CASSSWTSGNIQYF.

This chain uses TRBV10-2 with TRBJ1-1; D not certain. Trimming stripped 3 bases from V and 1 base from J, with 12 bases between. Germline V gene sequence: CDR1 WSHSY, CDR2 SAAADI. This CDR3 is 15 amino acids long. The CDR3 spells CASSDIRDENTEAFF. In DNA form, the CDR3 reads TGCGCCAGCAGTGATATCCGTGATGAGAACACTGAAGCTTTCTTT.

The genes are TRBV29-1 and TRBJ1-1; D unresolved. Germline CDR1 and CDR2: SQVTM and ANQGSEA. The CDR3 has 16 residues. V gave up 1 base and J gave up 0 bases, with 15 bases separating them. CDR3: CSVEGGGRALNTEAFF. For the CDR3, the DNA is TGCAGCGTTGAAGGGGGAGGGAGGGCCTTGAACACTGAAGCTTTCTTT.

V is TRBV9 and J is TRBJ1-5; no definite D call. The CDR3 has 15 residues. CDR1 SGDLS and CDR2 YYNGEE come from the germline V gene. V was cut by 0 bases and J by 7 bases, with 14 bases left in between. The CDR3 DNA sequence: TGTGCCAGCAGCGTAGATGGCGGGTATAAGCAGCCCCAGCATTTT. It encodes CASSVDGGYKQPQHF.

This clonotype occurred many times. The rearrangement links TRBV29-1 to TRBJ1-1; weak D call: TRBD1 (6 bases). CDR3 size: 12 residues. V was trimmed by 6 bases and J by 7 bases, leaving 15 bases between them. From germline, CDR1 is SQVTM and CDR2 ANQGSEA. The CDR3 region is CSVPRGGGEAFF. In nucleotides, the CDR3 is TGCAGCGTCCCTAGGGGGGGCGGTGAAGCTTTCTTT.